The T cell receptor (beta chain) described here comes from a study of cytomegalovirus exposure and HLA in healthy donors. Study-wide context: Among the roughly 400 genotyped donors, over 70% were placed in the Caucasian-associated ancestry cluster.

With 60 Vbeta and 13 Jbeta primers, the PCR was carried out. Assay used: immunoSEQ multiplex PCR; TCRdb lists only in-frame clones, some missing. The sample contains about 100,000 clones, roughly 77% of which appear only once. V lost 4 bases to trimming and J lost 3 bases; unmatched junction nucleotides: 5. The CDR3 totals 15 residues. Germline V lookup: CDR1 SGHNT, CDR2 YYREEE (reference sequence). Overall study findings and caveats: Accounts indicate the classifier identified cytomegalovirus status with strong specificity and sensitivity. Whilst most TCR sequences proved rare, a subset of public TCRs occurred across many donors. Some highly shared sequence variants likely arose as a pipeline artifact.

Note on this clone: Its antigen is not known.

The sequenced sample consisted of PBMCs. This receptor was identified in a woman aged 45-65 years in good health and CMV-seropositive. The chain joins TRBV5-4 to TRBJ2-7, with 12 bases fitting TRBD2. CDR3 sequence reads: CASSPMTSGSYEQYF. The CDR3, as DNA: TGTGCCAGCAGCCCAATGACTAGCGGGAGCTACGAGCAGTACTTC.